The text below deals with one T cell receptor (beta chain). CDR1 and CDR2 (germline): SQVTM, ANQGSEA. This CDR3 has 10 residues. Trimming took 7 bases from V and 0 from J, leaving 3 bases between them. The sample is drawn from a study of early T cells in non-severe SARS-CoV-2 infection. Study-wide background: Sequenced bulk RNA came from whole blood that was unsorted, and chains were unpaired.

A single record per CDR3 protein comes from TCRdb applying MiXCR to the 5' RACE reads. The table has 45,000 or so distinct CDR3 sequences, 5.5% to 7.5% seen once; the top ten hold roughly 12%. This TCR came from an adult who was a healthcare worker with PCR-confirmed SARS-CoV-2 infection or an uninfected control (not recorded which). What was sequenced was whole blood. The genes are TRBV29-1 and TRBJ1-1, with D hard to call. The CDR3 spells CSAMNTEAFF. CDR3 DNA sequence: TGCAGCGCTATGAACACTGAAGCTTTCTTT.